The rows below give T cell receptor beta chains drawn from one sample of a study of blood T cells in healthy people across ages. TCRdb re-called the 5' RACE reads through MiXCR, storing one row per CDR3 protein. The data show about 810,000 distinct CDR3 sequences, under 40% seen once. Sequencing input: blood. The receptors shown here come from a man aged 18 to 30 in good health. Each CDR3 is given with its conserved first and last residue. The D gene is left open where the match is weak. Some rows mark clone size as missing; the rest say once, few, many or name a class of expanded clone.

clone size: -
D gene: -
V gene: TRBV19
J gene: TRBJ2-5
CDR3 DNA: TGTGCCAGTACCCCCGGAGGGTTCCAAGAGACCCAGTACTTC
CDR3 protein: CASTPGGFQETQYF

clone size: -
D gene: TRBD2
V gene: TRBV12-3/TRBV12-4
J gene: TRBJ2-1
CDR3 DNA: TGTGCCAGCAGTGTAGCGGGGGGATACAATGAGCAGTTCTTC
CDR3 protein: CASSVAGGYNEQFF

clone size: few
D gene: -
V gene: TRBV9
J gene: TRBJ1-1
CDR3 DNA: TGTGCCAGCAGCGCCGAGGGCGGGGTGGTGAGCACTGAAGCTTTCTTT
CDR3 protein: CASSAEGGVVSTEAFF

clone size: many
D gene: -
V gene: TRBV4-3
J gene: TRBJ2-7
CDR3 DNA: TGCGCCAGCAGCCAAGGTTTCTCCGAGCAGTACTTC
CDR3 protein: CASSQGFSEQYF

clone size: -
D gene: TRBD1
V gene: TRBV19
J gene: TRBJ2-7
CDR3 DNA: TGTGCCAGTAGGTCCCGGGACAGTAACGTCCACGAGCAGTACTTC
CDR3 protein: CASRSRDSNVHEQYF

clone size: -
D gene: TRBD1
V gene: TRBV6-1
J gene: TRBJ1-6
CDR3 DNA: TGTGCCAGCAGTGTTGACAGGGGGCTGAATTCACCCCACCACTTT
CDR3 protein: CASSVDRGLNSPHHF

clone size: -
D gene: TRBD2
V gene: TRBV12-3/TRBV12-4
J gene: TRBJ2-3
CDR3 DNA: TGTGCCAGCAGGGGCCAGCGGGGGGGCCTCACAGATACGCAGTATTTT
CDR3 protein: CASRGQRGGLTDTQYF

clone size: many
D gene: -
V gene: TRBV7-9
J gene: TRBJ2-4
CDR3 DNA: TGTGCCAGCAGTAGTACAGGGATATTAGCCAAAAACATTCAGTACTTC
CDR3 protein: CASSSTGILAKNIQYF

clone size: few
D gene: -
V gene: TRBV6-2/TRBV6-3
J gene: TRBJ1-2
CDR3 DNA: TGTGCCAGCAGTGACGGACAGTCCTATGGCTACACCTTC
CDR3 protein: CASSDGQSYGYTF

clone size: -
D gene: TRBD1
V gene: TRBV20-1
J gene: TRBJ2-3
CDR3 DNA: TGTAGTGCTAATAAGGGGGCTACCACAGATACGCGGTATTTT
CDR3 protein: CSANKGATTDTRYF

clone size: many
D gene: -
V gene: TRBV12-3/TRBV12-4
J gene: TRBJ2-4
CDR3 DNA: TGTGCCAGCAGCCCGGGCCATCCCGGAGGCAAAAACATTCAGTACTTC
CDR3 protein: CASSPGHPGGKNIQYF

clone size: -
D gene: TRBD1
V gene: TRBV29-1
J gene: TRBJ1-1
CDR3 DNA: TGCAGCGTAGGAGACAGGGGGCTTGTCACTGAAGCTTTCTTT
CDR3 protein: CSVGDRGLVTEAFF

clone size: -
D gene: TRBD2
V gene: TRBV7-2
J gene: TRBJ2-7
CDR3 DNA: TGTGCCAGCAGCTTAGTAGGGGGCTCTAGCGGGGTTTACTACGAGCAGTACTTC
CDR3 protein: CASSLVGGSSGVYYEQYF

clone size: many
D gene: -
V gene: TRBV20-1
J gene: TRBJ1-2
CDR3 DNA: TGCAGTGCTAGGGAAGACAGGAACTATGGCTACACCTTC
CDR3 protein: CSAREDRNYGYTF

clone size: -
D gene: -
V gene: TRBV5-1
J gene: TRBJ2-5
CDR3 DNA: TGCGCCAGCAGCTCGAAGTGGGGAGTTGAGACCCAGTACTTC
CDR3 protein: CASSSKWGVETQYF

clone size: -
D gene: -
V gene: TRBV4-1
J gene: TRBJ1-4
CDR3 DNA: TGCGCCAGCAGCCAAACCCCCCGGCAGGGAGATGAAAAACTGTTTTTT
CDR3 protein: CASSQTPRQGDEKLFF

clone size: -
D gene: TRBD2
V gene: TRBV20-1
J gene: TRBJ2-7
CDR3 DNA: TGCAGTGCTAGGCCCGACGGGGGGACGTCCTACGAGCAGTACTTC
CDR3 protein: CSARPDGGTSYEQYF

clone size: -
D gene: -
V gene: TRBV6-2/TRBV6-3
J gene: TRBJ2-1
CDR3 DNA: TGTGCCAGCAGTGACCCACACCTACCAAGCAAGTTCTTC
CDR3 protein: CASSDPHLPSKFF

clone size: -
D gene: TRBD1
V gene: TRBV19
J gene: TRBJ1-2
CDR3 DNA: TGTGCCAGTACTCCCGGGACAGGGACTGGCTACACCTTC
CDR3 protein: CASTPGTGTGYTF

clone size: -
D gene: TRBD2
V gene: TRBV10-3
J gene: TRBJ2-3
CDR3 DNA: TGTGCCATCAGTGGCCCGGGACTAGCGGGCACAGATACGCAGTATTTT
CDR3 protein: CAISGPGLAGTDTQYF

clone size: once
D gene: -
V gene: TRBV6-5
J gene: TRBJ1-5
CDR3 DNA: TGTGCCAGCAGCCTCAACCTGAGGCAGCCCCAGCATTTT
CDR3 protein: CASSLNLRQPQHF

clone size: -
D gene: -
V gene: TRBV4-2
J gene: TRBJ2-1
CDR3 DNA: TGTGCCAGCAGCCAAGATACGAGGGCGGAGCAGTTCTTC
CDR3 protein: CASSQDTRAEQFF

clone size: many
D gene: -
V gene: TRBV6-5
J gene: TRBJ2-1
CDR3 DNA: TGTGCCAGCAGTTACGGGCCCGAAAGGGAGCAGTTCTTC
CDR3 protein: CASSYGPEREQFF

clone size: -
D gene: -
V gene: TRBV9
J gene: TRBJ2-7
CDR3 DNA: TGTGCCAACAGCGTAGCCCAGGGCTACGAGCAGTACTTC
CDR3 protein: CANSVAQGYEQYF

clone size: many
D gene: TRBD1
V gene: TRBV5-1
J gene: TRBJ2-1
CDR3 DNA: TGCGCCAGCAGCTTAGGGCCGGTCGGACAGGGTAGTTACAATGAGCAGTTCTTC
CDR3 protein: CASSLGPVGQGSYNEQFF

clone size: few
D gene: -
V gene: TRBV6-2/TRBV6-3
J gene: TRBJ2-1
CDR3 DNA: TGTGCCAGCAGCGACCAGGAGCTCTATGAGCAGTTCTTC
CDR3 protein: CASSDQELYEQFF

clone size: -
D gene: TRBD2
V gene: TRBV12-3/TRBV12-4
J gene: TRBJ2-7
CDR3 DNA: TGTGCCAGCAGTTCAAGGACTAGCGGGGTGGTGTACAATGAGCAGTACTTC
CDR3 protein: CASSSRTSGVVYNEQYF

clone size: few
D gene: -
V gene: TRBV5-1
J gene: TRBJ1-3
CDR3 DNA: TGCGCCAGCAGCGCCGGTGGGACTGACAACACCATATATTTT
CDR3 protein: CASSAGGTDNTIYF

clone size: -
D gene: -
V gene: TRBV4-3
J gene: TRBJ2-5
CDR3 DNA: TGCGCCAGCAGCCAACAGATAGCCCAAGAGACCCAGTACTTC
CDR3 protein: CASSQQIAQETQYF

clone size: few
D gene: TRBD1
V gene: TRBV3-1
J gene: TRBJ2-1
CDR3 DNA: TGTGCCAGCAGCCAAGCCACAGGGGGAACCTACAATGAGCAGTTCTTC
CDR3 protein: CASSQATGGTYNEQFF

clone size: -
D gene: -
V gene: TRBV24-1
J gene: TRBJ2-3
CDR3 DNA: TGTGCCACCAGTGAGAGACGGGACATTCGTCATACGCAGTATTTT
CDR3 protein: CATSERRDIRHTQYF

clone size: few
D gene: -
V gene: TRBV11-2
J gene: TRBJ1-1
CDR3 DNA: TGTGCCAGCAGTCCAAGCGGGATGAACACTGAAGCTTTCTTT
CDR3 protein: CASSPSGMNTEAFF

clone size: -
D gene: TRBD1
V gene: TRBV12-3/TRBV12-4
J gene: TRBJ1-2
CDR3 DNA: TGTGCCAGCTGTTTGAGGGGACAGGACTATGGCTACACCTTC
CDR3 protein: CASCLRGQDYGYTF

clone size: -
D gene: TRBD1
V gene: TRBV20-1
J gene: TRBJ2-2
CDR3 DNA: TGCAGTGCTAGTGTTCCAGGGGGCAACGGGGAGCTGTTTTTT
CDR3 protein: CSASVPGGNGELFF

clone size: -
D gene: -
V gene: TRBV7-8
J gene: TRBJ1-1
CDR3 DNA: TGTGCCAGCAGCTTAGGGGGGCGAGGTCGAGGGAACACTGAAGCTTTCTTT
CDR3 protein: CASSLGGRGRGNTEAFF

clone size: few
D gene: -
V gene: TRBV9
J gene: TRBJ2-6
CDR3 DNA: TGTGCCAGCAGCGTAGCTTCAGGGACTGGGGCCAACGTCCTGACTTTC
CDR3 protein: CASSVASGTGANVLTF